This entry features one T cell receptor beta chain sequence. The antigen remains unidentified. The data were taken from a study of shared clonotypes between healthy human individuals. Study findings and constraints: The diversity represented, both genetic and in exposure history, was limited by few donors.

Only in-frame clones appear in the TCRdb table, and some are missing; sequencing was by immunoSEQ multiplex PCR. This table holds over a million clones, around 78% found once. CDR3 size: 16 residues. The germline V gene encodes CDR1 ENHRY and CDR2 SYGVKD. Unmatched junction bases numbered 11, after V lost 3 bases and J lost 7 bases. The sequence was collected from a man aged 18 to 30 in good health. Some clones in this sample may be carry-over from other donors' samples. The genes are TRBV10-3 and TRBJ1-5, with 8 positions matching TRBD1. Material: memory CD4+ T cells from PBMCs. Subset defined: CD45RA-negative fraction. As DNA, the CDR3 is TGTGCCATCAGTGACGACAGGGGAGGATTCGGGCAGCCCCAGCATTTT. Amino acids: CAISDDRGGFGQPQHF.